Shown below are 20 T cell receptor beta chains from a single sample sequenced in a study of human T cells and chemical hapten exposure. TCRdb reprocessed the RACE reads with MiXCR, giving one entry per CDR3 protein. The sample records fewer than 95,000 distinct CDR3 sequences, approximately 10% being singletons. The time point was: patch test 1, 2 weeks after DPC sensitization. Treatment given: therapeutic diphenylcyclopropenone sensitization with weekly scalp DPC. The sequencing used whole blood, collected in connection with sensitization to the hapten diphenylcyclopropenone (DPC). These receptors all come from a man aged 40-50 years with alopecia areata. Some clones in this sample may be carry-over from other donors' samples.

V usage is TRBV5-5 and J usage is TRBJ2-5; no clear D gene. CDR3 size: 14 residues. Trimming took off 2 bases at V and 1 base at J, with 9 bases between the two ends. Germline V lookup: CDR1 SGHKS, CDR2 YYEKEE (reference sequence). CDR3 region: CASSFRQLQETQYF. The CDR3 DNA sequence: TGTGCCAGCAGCTTTCGTCAGCTCCAAGAGACCCAGTACTTC.

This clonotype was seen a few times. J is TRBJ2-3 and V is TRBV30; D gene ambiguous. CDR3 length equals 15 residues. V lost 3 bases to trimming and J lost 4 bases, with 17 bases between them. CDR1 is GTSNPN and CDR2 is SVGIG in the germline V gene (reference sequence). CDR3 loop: CAWSGTFASADTQYF. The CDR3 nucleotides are TGTGCCTGGAGCGGAACTTTTGCGAGCGCAGATACGCAGTATTTT.

In DNA, the CDR3 is TGTGCCAGCAGTTTGGGACGCCATCAGCCCCAGCATTTT. Its translation: CASSLGRHQPQHF. The V call is TRBV12-3 or TRBV12-4, the J call TRBJ1-5, with D possibly matching TRBD1 (5 bases). This CDR3 comprises 13 residues. V lost 3 bases to trimming and J lost 5 bases, with 8 bases between them.

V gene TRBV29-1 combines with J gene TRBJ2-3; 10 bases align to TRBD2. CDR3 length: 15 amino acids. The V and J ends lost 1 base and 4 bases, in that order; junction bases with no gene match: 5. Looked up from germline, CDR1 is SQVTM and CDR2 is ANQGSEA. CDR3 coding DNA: TGCAGCGTTGAAGGGAGCGGGAGGGCCCCAGATACGCAGTATTTT. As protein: CSVEGSGRAPDTQYF.

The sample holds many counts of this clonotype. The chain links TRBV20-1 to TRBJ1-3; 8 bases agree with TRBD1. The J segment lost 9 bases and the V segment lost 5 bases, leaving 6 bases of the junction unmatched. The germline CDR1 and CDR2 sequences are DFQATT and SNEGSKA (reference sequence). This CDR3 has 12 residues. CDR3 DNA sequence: TGCAGTGCTTCTGGACAGGGTCCCACCATATATTTT. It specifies CSASGQGPTIYF.

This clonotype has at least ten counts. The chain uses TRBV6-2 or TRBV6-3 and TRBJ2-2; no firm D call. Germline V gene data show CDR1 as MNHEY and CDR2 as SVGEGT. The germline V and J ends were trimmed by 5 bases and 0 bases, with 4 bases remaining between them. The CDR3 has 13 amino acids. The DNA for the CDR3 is TGTGCCAGCAGTGCCACGAACACCGGGGAGCTGTTTTTT. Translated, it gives CASSATNTGELFF.

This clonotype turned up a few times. The CDR3 reads CSATTDSFYGYTF. The CDR3 coding sequence is TGCAGTGCTACAACCGACAGCTTCTATGGCTACACCTTC. V gene TRBV20-1 combines with J gene TRBJ1-2, with D possibly TRBD1 on 5 matching bases. Trimming shortened V by 4 bases and J by 4 bases, and 13 bases separated the two germline ends. The germline V gene encodes CDR1 DFQATT and CDR2 SNEGSKA (reference sequence). This CDR3 has 13 residues.

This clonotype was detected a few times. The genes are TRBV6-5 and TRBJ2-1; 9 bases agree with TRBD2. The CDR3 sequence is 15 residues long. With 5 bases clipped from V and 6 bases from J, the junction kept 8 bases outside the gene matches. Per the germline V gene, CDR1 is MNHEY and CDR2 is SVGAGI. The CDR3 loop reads CASSPRLAVANEQFF. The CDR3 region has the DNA TGTGCCAGCAGTCCGCGACTAGCGGTAGCCAATGAGCAGTTCTTC.

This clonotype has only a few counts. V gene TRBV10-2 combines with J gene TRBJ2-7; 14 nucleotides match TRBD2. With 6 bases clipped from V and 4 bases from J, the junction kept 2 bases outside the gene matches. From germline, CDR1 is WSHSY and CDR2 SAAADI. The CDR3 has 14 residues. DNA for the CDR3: TGCGCCAGCAGCGGGACTAGCGGGGGATACGAGCAGTACTTC. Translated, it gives CASSGTSGGYEQYF.

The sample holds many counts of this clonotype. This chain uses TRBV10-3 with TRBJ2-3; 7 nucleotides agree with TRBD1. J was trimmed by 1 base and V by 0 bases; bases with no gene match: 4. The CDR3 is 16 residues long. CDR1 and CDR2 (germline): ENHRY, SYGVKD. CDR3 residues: CAISESRGLRTDTQYF. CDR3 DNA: TGTGCCATCAGTGAGTCGAGGGGGCTACGCACAGATACGCAGTATTTT.

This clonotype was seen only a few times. DNA for the CDR3: TGCAGTGCTGGTCAATCGGGGGCTAACTATGGCTACACCTTC. Translated, it gives CSAGQSGANYGYTF. The V gene is TRBV20-1, the J gene TRBJ1-2; the D gene is possibly TRBD1 (5 bases). The V end lost 5 bases, the J end lost 0 bases, and 13 bases lay between the germline ends. Germline V lookup: CDR1 DFQATT, CDR2 SNEGSKA (reference sequence). This CDR3 has 14 amino acids.

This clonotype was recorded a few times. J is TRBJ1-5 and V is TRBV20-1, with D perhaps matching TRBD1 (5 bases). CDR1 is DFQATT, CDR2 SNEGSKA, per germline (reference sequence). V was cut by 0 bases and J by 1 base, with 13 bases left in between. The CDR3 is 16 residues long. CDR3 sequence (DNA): TGCAGTGCTAGAGACCCCTTCAGGGAGAGCAATCAGCCCCAGCATTTT. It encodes CSARDPFRESNQPQHF.

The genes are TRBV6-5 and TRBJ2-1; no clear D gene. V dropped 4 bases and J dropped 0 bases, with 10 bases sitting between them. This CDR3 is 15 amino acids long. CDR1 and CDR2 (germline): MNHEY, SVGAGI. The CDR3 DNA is TGTGCCAGCAGTTTAAGTGCGAGCTCCTACAATGAGCAGTTCTTC. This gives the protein CASSLSASSYNEQFF.

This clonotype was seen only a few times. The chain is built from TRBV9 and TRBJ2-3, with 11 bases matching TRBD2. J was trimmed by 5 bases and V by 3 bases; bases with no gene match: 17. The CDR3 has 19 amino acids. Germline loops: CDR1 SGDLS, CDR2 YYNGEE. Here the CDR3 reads CASSAYPGTSGHRGDTQYF. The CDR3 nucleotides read TGTGCCAGCAGCGCCTACCCCGGGACTAGCGGACATAGGGGAGATACGCAGTATTTT.

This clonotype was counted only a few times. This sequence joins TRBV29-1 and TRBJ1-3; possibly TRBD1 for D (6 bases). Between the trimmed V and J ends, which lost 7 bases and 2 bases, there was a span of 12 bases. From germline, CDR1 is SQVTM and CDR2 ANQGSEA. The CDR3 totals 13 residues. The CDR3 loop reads CSGEQGTGNTIYF. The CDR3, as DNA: TGCAGCGGGGAACAGGGAACTGGAAACACCATATATTTT.

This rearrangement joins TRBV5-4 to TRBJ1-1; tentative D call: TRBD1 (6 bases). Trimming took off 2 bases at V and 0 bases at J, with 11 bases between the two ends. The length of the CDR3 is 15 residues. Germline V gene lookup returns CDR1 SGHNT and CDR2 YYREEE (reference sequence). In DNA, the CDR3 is TGTGCCAGCAGCTTTTCGACAGGCATGAACACTGAAGCTTTCTTT. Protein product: CASSFSTGMNTEAFF.

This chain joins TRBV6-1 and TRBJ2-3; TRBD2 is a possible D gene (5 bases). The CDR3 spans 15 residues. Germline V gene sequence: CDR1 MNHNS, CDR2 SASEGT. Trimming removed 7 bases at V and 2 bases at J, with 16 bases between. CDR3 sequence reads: CASISLDGYTDTQYF. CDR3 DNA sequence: TGTGCCAGCATCTCACTAGATGGGTACACAGATACGCAGTATTTT.

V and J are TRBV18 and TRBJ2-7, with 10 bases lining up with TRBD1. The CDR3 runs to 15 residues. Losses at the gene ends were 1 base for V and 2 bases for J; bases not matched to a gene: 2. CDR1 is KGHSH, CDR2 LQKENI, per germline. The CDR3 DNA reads TGTGCCAGCTCACCACGGACAGGGGGTACCTACGAGCAGTACTTC. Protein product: CASSPRTGGTYEQYF. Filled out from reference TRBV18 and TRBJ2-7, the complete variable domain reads NAGVMQNPRHLVRRRGQEARLRCSPMKGHSHVYWYRQLPEEGLKFMVYLQKENIIDESGMPKERFSAEFPKEGPSILRIQQVVRGDSAAYFCASSPRTGGTYEQYFGPGTRLTVT.

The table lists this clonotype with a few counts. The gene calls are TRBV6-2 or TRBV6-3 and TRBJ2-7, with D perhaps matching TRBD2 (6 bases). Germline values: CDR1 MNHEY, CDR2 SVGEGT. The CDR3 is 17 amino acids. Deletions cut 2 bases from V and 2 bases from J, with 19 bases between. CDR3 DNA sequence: TGTGCCAGCAGTTACGGGTCGGAGGGACCTTTAACCTACGAGCAGTACGTC. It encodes CASSYGSEGPLTYEQYV.

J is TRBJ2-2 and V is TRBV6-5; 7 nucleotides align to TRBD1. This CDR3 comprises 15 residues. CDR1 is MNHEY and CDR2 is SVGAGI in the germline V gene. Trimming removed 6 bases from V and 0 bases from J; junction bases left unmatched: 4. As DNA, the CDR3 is TGTGCCAGCAGACCTGGGACAGCGAACACCGGGGAGCTGTTTTTT. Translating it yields CASRPGTANTGELFF.